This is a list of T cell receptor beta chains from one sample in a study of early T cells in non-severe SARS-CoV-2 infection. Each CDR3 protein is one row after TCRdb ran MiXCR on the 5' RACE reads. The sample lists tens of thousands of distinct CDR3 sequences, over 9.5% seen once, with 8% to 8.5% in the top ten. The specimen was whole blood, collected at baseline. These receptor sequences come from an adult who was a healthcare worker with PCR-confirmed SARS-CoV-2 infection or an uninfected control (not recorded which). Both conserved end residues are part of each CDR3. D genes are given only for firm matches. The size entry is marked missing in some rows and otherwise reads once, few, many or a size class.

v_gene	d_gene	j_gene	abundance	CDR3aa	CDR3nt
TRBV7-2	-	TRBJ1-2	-	CASSSSTGRAYGYTF	TGTGCCAGCAGCTCCTCAACAGGGAGAGCATATGGCTACACCTTC
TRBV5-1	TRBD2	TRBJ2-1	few	CASSPSGVSYNEQFF	TGCGCCAGCAGCCCTAGCGGAGTCTCCTACAATGAGCAGTTCTTC
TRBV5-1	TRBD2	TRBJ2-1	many	CASSRTGTSGGYNEQFF	TGCGCCAGCAGCCGAACCGGGACTAGCGGGGGCTACAATGAGCAGTTCTTC
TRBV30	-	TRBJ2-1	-	CAWSAGRAGEQFF	TGTGCCTGGAGTGCCGGCAGGGCAGGGGAGCAGTTCTTC
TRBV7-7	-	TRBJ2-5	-	CASSLALTETQYF	TGTGCCAGCAGCTTAGCGCTTACGGAGACCCAGTACTTC
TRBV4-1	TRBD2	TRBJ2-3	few	CASSPMGGSVTDTQYF	TGCGCCAGCAGCCCAATGGGCGGGAGCGTCACAGATACGCAGTATTTT
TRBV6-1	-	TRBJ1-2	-	CASSETSAIPYGYTF	TGTGCCAGCAGTGAGACTTCGGCGATTCCTTATGGCTACACCTTC
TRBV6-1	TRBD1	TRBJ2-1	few	CASSAFQGVDEQFF	TGTGCCAGCAGTGCCTTTCAGGGGGTTGATGAGCAGTTCTTC
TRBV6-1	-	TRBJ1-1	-	CASLTPVLNTEAFF	TGTGCCAGCTTGACGCCCGTACTGAACACTGAAGCTTTCTTT
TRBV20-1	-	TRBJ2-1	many	CSASGYSSYNEQFF	TGCAGTGCTAGCGGGTACAGCTCCTACAATGAGCAGTTCTTC
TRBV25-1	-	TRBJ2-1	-	CASSRTRHSYNEQFF	TGTGCCAGCAGCCGAACCAGACACTCCTACAATGAGCAGTTCTTC
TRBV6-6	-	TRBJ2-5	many	CASSQKETQYF	TGTGCCAGCAGTCAGAAAGAGACCCAGTACTTC
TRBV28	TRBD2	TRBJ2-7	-	CASSFSGREYEQYF	TGTGCCAGCAGTTTTAGCGGGAGGGAGTACGAGCAGTACTTC
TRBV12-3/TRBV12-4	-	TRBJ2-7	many	CASSLASGGGYEQYF	TGTGCCAGCAGTTTAGCGTCCGGAGGCGGCTACGAGCAGTACTTC
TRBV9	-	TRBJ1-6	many	CASSVDVNNSPLHF	TGTGCCAGCAGCGTAGACGTGAATAATTCACCCCTCCACTTT
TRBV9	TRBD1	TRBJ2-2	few	CASSVGQGAYTGELFF	TGTGCCAGCAGCGTAGGACAGGGGGCGTACACCGGGGAGCTGTTTTTT
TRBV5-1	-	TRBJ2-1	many	CASSSRPVEQFF	TGCGCCAGCAGCTCCCGGCCGGTTGAGCAGTTCTTC
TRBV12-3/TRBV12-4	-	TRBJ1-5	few	CASSLVASNQPQHF	TGTGCCAGCAGTTTAGTGGCGAGCAATCAGCCCCAGCATTTT
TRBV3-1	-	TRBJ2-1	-	CASSQMGLNEQFF	TGTGCCAGCAGCCAAATGGGTCTGAATGAGCAGTTCTTC
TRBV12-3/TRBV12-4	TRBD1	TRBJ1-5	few	CASRGQGTLNQPQHF	TGTGCCAGCAGGGGACAGGGGACCTTAAATCAGCCCCAGCATTTT
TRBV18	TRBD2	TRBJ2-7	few	CASSSSGSYEQYF	TGTGCCAGCTCATCCAGCGGGAGCTACGAGCAGTACTTC
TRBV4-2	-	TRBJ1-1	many	CASSQDWTEAFF	TGTGCCAGCAGCCAAGACTGGACTGAAGCTTTCTTT
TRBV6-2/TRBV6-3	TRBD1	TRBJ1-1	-	CASSYQGASGEAFF	TGTGCCAGCAGTTACCAGGGGGCGTCCGGTGAAGCTTTCTTT
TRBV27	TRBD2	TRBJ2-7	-	CASSFGLAGDYEQYF	TGTGCCAGCAGTTTTGGTCTAGCGGGAGACTACGAGCAGTACTTC
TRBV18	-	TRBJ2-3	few	CASSPRSSGDTQYF	TGTGCCAGCTCACCACGAAGTTCTGGAGATACGCAGTATTTT
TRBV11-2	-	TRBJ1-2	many	CASSSLRGPNYGYTF	TGTGCCAGCAGCTCACTCCGGGGGCCTAACTATGGCTACACCTTC
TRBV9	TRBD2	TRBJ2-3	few	CASSGSGSSTDTQYF	TGTGCCAGCAGCGGTAGCGGGAGCAGCACAGATACGCAGTATTTT
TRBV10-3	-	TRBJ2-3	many	CAISEPGADTQYF	TGTGCCATCAGTGAACCGGGGGCAGATACGCAGTATTTT
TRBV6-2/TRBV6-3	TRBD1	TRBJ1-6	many	CASSYDRANSPLHF	TGTGCCAGCAGTTACGACAGGGCTAATTCACCCCTCCACTTT
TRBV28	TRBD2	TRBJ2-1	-	CASSQRGIYNEQFF	TGTGCCAGCAGCCAGCGGGGAATCTACAATGAGCAGTTCTTC
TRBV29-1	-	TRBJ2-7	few	CSVARVRNSEQYF	TGCAGCGTTGCCCGCGTGCGTAACTCCGAGCAGTACTTC
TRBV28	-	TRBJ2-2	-	CASSPAGQLVDTGELFF	TGTGCCAGCAGTCCCGCCGGGCAGCTCGTGGACACCGGGGAGCTGTTTTTT
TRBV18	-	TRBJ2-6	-	CASSPASGANVLTF	TGTGCCAGCTCACCGGCCTCTGGGGCCAACGTCCTGACTTTC
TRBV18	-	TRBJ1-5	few	CASSPRRGPQHF	TGTGCCAGCTCACCCCGCCGGGGTCCCCAGCATTTT
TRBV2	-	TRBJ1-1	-	CASSGTAELGTEAFF	TGTGCCAGCAGTGGGACAGCCGAATTGGGGACTGAAGCTTTCTTT
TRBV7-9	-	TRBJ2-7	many	CASSSTGSSSYEQYF	TGTGCCAGCAGCTCTACAGGTTCGAGCTCCTACGAGCAGTACTTC
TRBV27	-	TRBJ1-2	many	CASSLSSINYGYTF	TGTGCCAGCAGTTTATCCAGCATTAACTATGGCTACACCTTC
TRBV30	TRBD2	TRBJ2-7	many	CAWSIGGGVYEQYF	TGTGCCTGGAGCATAGGCGGGGGGGTCTACGAGCAGTACTTC
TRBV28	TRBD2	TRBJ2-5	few	CASSPQREGGKTQYF	TGTGCCAGCAGTCCCCAGCGGGAGGGGGGCAAGACCCAGTACTTC
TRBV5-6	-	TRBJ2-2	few	CASRLAPNTGELFF	TGTGCCAGCAGACTAGCACCGAACACCGGGGAGCTGTTTTTT
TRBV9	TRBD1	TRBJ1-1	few	CASSAQGAVTEAFF	TGTGCCAGCAGCGCACAGGGGGCGGTCACTGAAGCTTTCTTT
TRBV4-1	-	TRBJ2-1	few	CASSQVDLGLSYNEQFF	TGCGCCAGCAGCCAAGTAGATCTCGGTCTCTCCTACAATGAGCAGTTCTTC
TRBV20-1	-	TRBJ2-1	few	CSATGARAGHTSSYNEQFF	TGCAGTGCTACGGGGGCGAGAGCGGGACACACGAGCTCCTACAATGAGCAGTTCTTC
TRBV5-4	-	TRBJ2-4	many	CASSLAGLAKNIQYF	TGTGCCAGCAGCTTAGCGGGTCTAGCCAAAAACATTCAGTACTTC
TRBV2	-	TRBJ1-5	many	CASSGLGGTLNQPQHF	TGTGCCAGCAGTGGACTCGGCGGGACCCTTAATCAGCCCCAGCATTTT
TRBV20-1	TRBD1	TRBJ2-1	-	CSAWTGLYNEQFF	TGCAGTGCTTGGACAGGGTTGTACAATGAGCAGTTCTTC